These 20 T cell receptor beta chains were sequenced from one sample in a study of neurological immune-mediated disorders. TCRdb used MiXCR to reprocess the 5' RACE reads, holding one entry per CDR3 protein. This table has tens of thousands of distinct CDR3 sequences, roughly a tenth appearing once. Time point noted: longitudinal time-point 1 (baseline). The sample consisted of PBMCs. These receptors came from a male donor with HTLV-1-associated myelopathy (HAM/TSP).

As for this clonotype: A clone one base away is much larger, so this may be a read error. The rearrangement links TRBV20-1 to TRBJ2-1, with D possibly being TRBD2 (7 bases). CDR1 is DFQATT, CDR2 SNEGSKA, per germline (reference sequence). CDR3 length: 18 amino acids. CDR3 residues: CSARPKWYRGAVANEQLF. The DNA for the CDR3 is TGCAGTGCTAGACCGAAATGGTATCGGGGGGCGGTCGCCAATGAGCAGTTATTC.

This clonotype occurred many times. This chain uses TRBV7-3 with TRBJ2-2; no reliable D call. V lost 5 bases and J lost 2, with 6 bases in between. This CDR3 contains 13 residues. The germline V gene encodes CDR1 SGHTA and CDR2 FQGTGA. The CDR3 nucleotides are TGTGCCAGCAGCCCGATTAACACCGGGGAGCTGTTTTTT. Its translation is CASSPINTGELFF.

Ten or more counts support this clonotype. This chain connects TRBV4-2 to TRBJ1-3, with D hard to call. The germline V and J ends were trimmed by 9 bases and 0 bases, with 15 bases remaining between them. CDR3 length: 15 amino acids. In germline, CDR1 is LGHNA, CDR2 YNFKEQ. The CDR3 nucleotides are TGTGCCAGTATCTTCGGGGTTCTCTCTGGAAACACCATATATTTT. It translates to CASIFGVLSGNTIYF.

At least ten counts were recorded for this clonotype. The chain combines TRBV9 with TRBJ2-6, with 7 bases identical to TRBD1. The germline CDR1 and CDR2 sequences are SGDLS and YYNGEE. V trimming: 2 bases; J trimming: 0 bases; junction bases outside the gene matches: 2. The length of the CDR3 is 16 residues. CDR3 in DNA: TGTGCCAGCAGCGTTGGGACAGACTCTGGGGCCAACGTCCTGACTTTC. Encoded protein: CASSVGTDSGANVLTF.

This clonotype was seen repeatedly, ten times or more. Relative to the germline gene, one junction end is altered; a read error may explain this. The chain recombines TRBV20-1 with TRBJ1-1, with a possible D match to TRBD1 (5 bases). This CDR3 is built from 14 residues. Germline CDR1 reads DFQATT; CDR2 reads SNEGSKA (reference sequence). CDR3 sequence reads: CSARDPQGGTEAFF. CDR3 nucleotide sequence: TGCAGTGCTAGAGATCCCCAGGGAGGGACTGAAGCCTTCTTT.

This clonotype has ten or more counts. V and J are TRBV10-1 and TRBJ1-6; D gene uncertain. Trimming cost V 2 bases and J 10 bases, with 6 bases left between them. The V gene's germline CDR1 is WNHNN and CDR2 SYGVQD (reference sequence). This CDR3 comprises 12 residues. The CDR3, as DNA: TGCGCCAGCAGTGAGGGAAACTCACCCCTCCACTTT. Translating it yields CASSEGNSPLHF.

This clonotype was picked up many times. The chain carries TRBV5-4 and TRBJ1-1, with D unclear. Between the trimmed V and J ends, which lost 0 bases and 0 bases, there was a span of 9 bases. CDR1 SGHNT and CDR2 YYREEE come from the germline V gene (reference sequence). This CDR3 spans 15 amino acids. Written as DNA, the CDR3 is TGTGCCAGCAGCTTGGACAGCGGCCTGAACACTGAAGCTTTCTTT. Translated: CASSLDSGLNTEAFF.

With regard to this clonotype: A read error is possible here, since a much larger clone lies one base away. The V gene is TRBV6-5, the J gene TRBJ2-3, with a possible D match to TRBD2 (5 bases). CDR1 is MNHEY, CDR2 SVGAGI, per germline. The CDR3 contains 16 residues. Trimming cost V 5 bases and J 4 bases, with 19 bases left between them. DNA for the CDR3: TGTGCCAGCAGTCTCGCTGCTATCGGGATCGCAGATACGCAGTATTTT. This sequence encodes CASSLAAIGIADTQYF.

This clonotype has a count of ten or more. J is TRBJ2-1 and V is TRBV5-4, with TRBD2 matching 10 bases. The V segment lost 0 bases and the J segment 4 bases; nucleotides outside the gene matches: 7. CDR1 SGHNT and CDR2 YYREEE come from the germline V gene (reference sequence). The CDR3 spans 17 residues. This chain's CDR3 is CASSLGSGGGYYNEQFF. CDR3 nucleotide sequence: TGTGCCAGCAGCTTGGGAAGCGGGGGGGGCTATTACAATGAGCAGTTCTTC. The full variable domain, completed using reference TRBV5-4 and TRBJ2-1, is ETGVTQSPTHLIKTRGQQVTLRCSSQSGHNTVSWYQQALGQGPQFIFQYYREEENGRGNFPPRFSGLQFPNYSSELNVNALELDDSALYLCASSLGSGGGYYNEQFFGPGTRLTVL.

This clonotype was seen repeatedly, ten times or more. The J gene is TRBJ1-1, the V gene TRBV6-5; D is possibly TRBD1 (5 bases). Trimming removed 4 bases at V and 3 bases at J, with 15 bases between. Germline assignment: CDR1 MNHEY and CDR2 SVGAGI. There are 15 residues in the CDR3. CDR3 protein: CASSSGAGPDTEAFF. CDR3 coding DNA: TGTGCCAGCAGTTCCGGCGCAGGGCCCGACACTGAAGCTTTCTTT.

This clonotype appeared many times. CDR3 coding DNA: TGTGCCAGCAGTTACTCGGAGACAGTGGGCTACGAGCAGTACTTC. It specifies CASSYSETVGYEQYF. The chain couples TRBV6-6 to TRBJ2-7; TRBD1 is a possible D gene (5 bases). The CDR3 is 15 residues long. The V gene lost 0 bases and the J gene lost 3 bases, with 12 bases spanning the gap. The germline gives CDR1 MNHNY, CDR2 SVGAGI (reference sequence).

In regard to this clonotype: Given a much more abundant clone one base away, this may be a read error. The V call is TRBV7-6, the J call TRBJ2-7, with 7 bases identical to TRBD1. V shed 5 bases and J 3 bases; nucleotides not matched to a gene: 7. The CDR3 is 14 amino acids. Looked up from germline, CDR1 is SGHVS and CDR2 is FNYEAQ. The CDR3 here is CASSPETGHYEQYF. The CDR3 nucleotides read TGTGCCAGCAGCCCAGAGACAGGGCACTACGAGCAGTACTTC.

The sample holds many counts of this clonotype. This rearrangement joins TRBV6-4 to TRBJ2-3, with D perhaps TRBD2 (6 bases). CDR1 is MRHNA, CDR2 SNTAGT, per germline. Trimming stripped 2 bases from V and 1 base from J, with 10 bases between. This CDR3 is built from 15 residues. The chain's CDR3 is CASSDGASGTDTQYF. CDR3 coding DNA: TGTGCCAGCAGTGACGGGGCTAGCGGCACAGATACGCAGTATTTT.

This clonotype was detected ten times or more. The CDR3 is CASSYSIGGANEDEQYF. CDR3 in DNA: TGTGCCAGCAGTTACTCGATCGGAGGGGCTAACGAGGACGAGCAGTACTTC. V is TRBV6-2 or TRBV6-3 and J is TRBJ2-7; D perhaps matches TRBD2 (6 bases). The CDR3 covers 17 residues. From germline, CDR1 is MNHEY and CDR2 SVGEGT. V was pared by 0 bases and J by 5 bases, with 20 bases between.

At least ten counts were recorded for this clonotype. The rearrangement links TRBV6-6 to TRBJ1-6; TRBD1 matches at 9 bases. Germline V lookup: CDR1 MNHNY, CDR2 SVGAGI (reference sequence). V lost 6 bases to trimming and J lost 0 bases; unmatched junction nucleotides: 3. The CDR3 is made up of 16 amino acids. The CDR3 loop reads CASRGTGSSYNSPLHF. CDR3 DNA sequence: TGTGCCAGCAGAGGGACAGGGAGCTCCTATAATTCACCCCTCCACTTT.

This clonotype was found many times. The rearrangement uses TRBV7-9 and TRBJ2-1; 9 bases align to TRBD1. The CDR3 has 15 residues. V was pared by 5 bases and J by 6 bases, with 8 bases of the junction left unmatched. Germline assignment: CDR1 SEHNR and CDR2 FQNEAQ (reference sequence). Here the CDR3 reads CASSHTGGSGNEQFF. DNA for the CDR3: TGTGCCAGCAGCCATACAGGGGGCTCTGGCAATGAGCAGTTCTTC.

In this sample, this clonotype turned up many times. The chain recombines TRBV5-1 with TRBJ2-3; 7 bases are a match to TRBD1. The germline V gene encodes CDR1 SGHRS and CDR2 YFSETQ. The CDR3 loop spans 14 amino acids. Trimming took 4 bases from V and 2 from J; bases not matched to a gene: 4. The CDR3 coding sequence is TGCGCCAGCAGCGACGGACAGGCCACAGATACGCAGTATTTT. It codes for CASSDGQATDTQYF.

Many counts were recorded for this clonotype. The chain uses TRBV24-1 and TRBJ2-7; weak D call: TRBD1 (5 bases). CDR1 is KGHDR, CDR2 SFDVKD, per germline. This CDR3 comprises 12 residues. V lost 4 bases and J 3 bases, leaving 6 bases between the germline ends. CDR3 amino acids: CATSEQGYEQYF. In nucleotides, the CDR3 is TGTGCCACCAGTGAGCAGGGCTACGAGCAGTACTTC.

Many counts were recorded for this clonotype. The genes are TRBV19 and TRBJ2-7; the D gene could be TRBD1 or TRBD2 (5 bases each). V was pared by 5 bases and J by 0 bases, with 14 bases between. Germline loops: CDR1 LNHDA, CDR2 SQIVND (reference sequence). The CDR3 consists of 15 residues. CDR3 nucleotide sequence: TGTGCCAGTAGTGGGGCCGGGGCCCTCTCCTACGAGCAGTACTTC. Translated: CASSGAGALSYEQYF.

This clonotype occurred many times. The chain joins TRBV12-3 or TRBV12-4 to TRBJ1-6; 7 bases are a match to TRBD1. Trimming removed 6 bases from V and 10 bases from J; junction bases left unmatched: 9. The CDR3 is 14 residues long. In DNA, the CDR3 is TGTGCCAGCAGCCCTCCAGGGGGTGGGTCACCCCTCCACTTT. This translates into CASSPPGGGSPLHF.